The present entry profiles one T cell receptor beta chain with its context. These data are taken from a study of T cell changes during pregnancy in multiple sclerosis. Clones were sequenced by immunoSEQ multiplex PCR, and TCRdb holds only the in-frame ones, with some missing. The sample yields 91,000 or so clones, 80% to 95% seen once. The germline CDR1 and CDR2 sequences are PRHDT and FYEKMQ (reference sequence). V lost 5 bases and J 6 bases, leaving 16 bases between the germline ends. The CDR3 sequence is 15 residues long. The TCR originated in a female donor with multiple sclerosis, enrolled in a pregnancy study. Sequenced here: peripheral blood, sampled after pregnancy. The chain is built from TRBV13 and TRBJ2-2; no firm D call. Here the CDR3 DNA reads TGTGCCAGCAGCCCCCTGCAAGAGAAAGCCGGGGAGCTGTTTTTT. This encodes CASSPLQEKAGELFF.